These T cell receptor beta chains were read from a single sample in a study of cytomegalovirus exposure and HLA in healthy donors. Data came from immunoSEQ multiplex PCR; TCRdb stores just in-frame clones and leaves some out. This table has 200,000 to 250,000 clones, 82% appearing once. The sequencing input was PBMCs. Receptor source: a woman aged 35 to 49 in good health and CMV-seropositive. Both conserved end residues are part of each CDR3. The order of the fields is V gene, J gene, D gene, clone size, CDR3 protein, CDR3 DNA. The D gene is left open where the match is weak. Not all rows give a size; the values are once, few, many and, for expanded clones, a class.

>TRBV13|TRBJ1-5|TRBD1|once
CASSLGGTGGFQPQHF
TGTGCCAGCAGCTTAGGGGGGACAGGGGGCTTTCAGCCCCAGCATTTT
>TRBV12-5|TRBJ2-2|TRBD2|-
CASGFSRLAGFTGELFF
TGTGCTAGTGGTTTTTCCAGACTAGCGGGGTTCACCGGGGAGCTGTTTTTT
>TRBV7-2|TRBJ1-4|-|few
CASSFSGFGEKLFF
TGTGCCAGCAGCTTCTCAGGGTTTGGTGAAAAACTGTTTTTT
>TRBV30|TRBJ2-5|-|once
CACATRYQETQYF
TGTGCCTGTGCCACTAGGTACCAAGAGACCCAGTACTTC
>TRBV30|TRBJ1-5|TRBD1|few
CAWAGRGTANQPQHF
TGTGCCTGGGCCGGACGCGGGACAGCCAATCAGCCCCAGCATTTT
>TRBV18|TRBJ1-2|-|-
CASSPQGDYGYTF
TGTGCCAGCTCACCACAGGGGGACTATGGCTACACCTTC
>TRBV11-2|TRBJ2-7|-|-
CASSLGAGPSSYEQYF
TGTGCCAGCAGCTTGGGAGCGGGTCCGAGCTCCTACGAGCAGTACTTC
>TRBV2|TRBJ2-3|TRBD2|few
CADSAGGPFGADTQYF
TGTGCCGACTCAGCGGGAGGGCCTTTTGGGGCAGATACGCAGTATTTT
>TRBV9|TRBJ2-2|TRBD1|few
CATGTANTGELFF
TGTGCCACCGGGACAGCGAACACCGGGGAGCTGTTTTTT
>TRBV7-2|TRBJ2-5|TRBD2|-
CASSLNQRGWETQYF
TGTGCCAGCAGCTTGAACCAGCGGGGCTGGGAGACCCAGTACTTC
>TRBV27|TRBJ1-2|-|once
CASSLTRVPNYGYTF
TGTGCCAGCAGTTTAACCAGGGTCCCCAACTATGGCTACACCTTC
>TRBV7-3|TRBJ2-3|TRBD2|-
CASSVSGGTDTQYF
TGTGCCAGCAGCGTTAGCGGGGGGACGGATACGCAGTATTTT
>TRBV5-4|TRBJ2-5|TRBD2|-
CASSWGVSAGDQETQYF
TGTGCCAGCAGCTGGGGGGTCTCAGCGGGAGATCAAGAGACCCAGTACTTC
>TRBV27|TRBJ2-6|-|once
CASTLQGSGANVLTF
TGTGCCAGCACCCTACAGGGCTCTGGGGCCAACGTCCTGACTTTC
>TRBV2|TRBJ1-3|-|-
CASSEVGGLISGNTIYF
TGTGCCAGCAGTGAAGTGGGAGGGTTGATTTCTGGAAACACCATATATTTT
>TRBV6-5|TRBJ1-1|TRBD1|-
CASSTDRVRAEAFF
TGTGCCAGCAGTACGGACAGGGTTAGAGCTGAAGCTTTCTTT
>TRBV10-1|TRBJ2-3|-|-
CASSESEGSTDTQYF
TGCGCCAGCAGTGAGTCTGAGGGTAGCACAGATACGCAGTATTTT
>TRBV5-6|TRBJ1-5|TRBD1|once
CASSIGQGSQPQHF
TGTGCCAGCAGCATAGGACAGGGTTCCCAGCCCCAGCATTTT
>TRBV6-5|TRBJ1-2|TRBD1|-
CASSAGQVDGYTF
TGTGCCAGCAGTGCCGGACAGGTCGATGGCTACACCTTC
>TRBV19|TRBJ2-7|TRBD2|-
CASSFYGAGGFYEQYF
TGTGCCAGTAGTTTCTACGGGGCGGGAGGATTCTACGAGCAGTACTTC
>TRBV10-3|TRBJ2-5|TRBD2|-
CAISEGPGREAQETQYF
TGTGCCATCAGTGAGGGGCCGGGACGGGAGGCGCAAGAGACCCAGTACTTC
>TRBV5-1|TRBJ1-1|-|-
CASSGGGGLPEAFF
TGCGCCAGCAGTGGGGGCGGCGGACTTCCTGAAGCTTTCTTT
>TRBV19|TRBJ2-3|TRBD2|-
CASSPRTSGTDTQYF
TGTGCCAGTAGTCCTCGGACTAGCGGTACAGATACGCAGTATTTT
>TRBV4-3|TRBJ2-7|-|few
CASSRLVERATIDEQYF
TGCGCCAGCAGCCGACTCGTCGAGAGGGCAACCATCGACGAGCAGTACTTC
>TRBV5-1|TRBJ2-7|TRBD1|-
CASRFPGQGAEEQYF
TGCGCCAGCAGGTTTCCGGGACAGGGGGCGGAGGAGCAGTACTTC
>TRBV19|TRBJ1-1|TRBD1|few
CASSSRGTGNTEAFF
TGTGCCAGTAGTTCTCGCGGGACAGGGAACACTGAAGCTTTCTTT
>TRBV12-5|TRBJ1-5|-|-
CASGLGRDRPQHF
TGTGCTAGTGGTTTGGGGAGGGATAGGCCCCAGCATTTT
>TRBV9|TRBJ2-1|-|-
CASSVVGYPQNNEQFF
TGTGCCAGCAGCGTAGTGGGTTACCCACAGAACAATGAGCAGTTCTTC
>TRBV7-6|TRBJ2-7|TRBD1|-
CASSLGQGVNYEQYF
TGTGCCAGCAGCTTAGGACAGGGGGTAAACTACGAGCAGTACTTC
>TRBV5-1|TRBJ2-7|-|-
CASSFPVGDSSYEQYF
TGCGCCAGCAGCTTCCCCGTCGGGGATAGCTCCTACGAGCAGTACTTC
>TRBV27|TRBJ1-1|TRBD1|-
CASRKLQGLTTEAFF
TGTGCCAGCAGGAAATTACAGGGGCTGACCACTGAAGCTTTCTTT
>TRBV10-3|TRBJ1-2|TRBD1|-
CAISEARTGIYGYTF
TGTGCCATCAGTGAGGCCCGGACAGGGATCTATGGCTACACCTTC
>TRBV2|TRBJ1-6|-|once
CASRKRGGNNSPLHF
TGTGCCAGCAGGAAGAGGGGGGGAAATAATTCACCCCTCCACTTT
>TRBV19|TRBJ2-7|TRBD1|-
CASSAGTGGMTQYF
TGTGCCAGTAGTGCCGGGACAGGGGGAATGACGCAGTACTTC
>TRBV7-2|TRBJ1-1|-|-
CASSLQGFRTEAFF
TGTGCCAGCAGCTTACAGGGTTTCAGGACTGAAGCTTTCTTT